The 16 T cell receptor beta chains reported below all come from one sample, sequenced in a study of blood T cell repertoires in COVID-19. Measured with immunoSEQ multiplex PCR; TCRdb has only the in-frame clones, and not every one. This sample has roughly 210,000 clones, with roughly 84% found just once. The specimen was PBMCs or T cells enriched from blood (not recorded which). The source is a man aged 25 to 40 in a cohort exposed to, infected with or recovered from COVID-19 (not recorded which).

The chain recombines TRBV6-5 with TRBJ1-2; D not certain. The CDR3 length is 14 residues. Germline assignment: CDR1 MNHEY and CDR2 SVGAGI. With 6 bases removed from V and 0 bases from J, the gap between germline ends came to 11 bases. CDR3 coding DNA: TGTGCCAGCAGAGATGGTACAGCTAACTATGGCTACACCTTC. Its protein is CASRDGTANYGYTF.

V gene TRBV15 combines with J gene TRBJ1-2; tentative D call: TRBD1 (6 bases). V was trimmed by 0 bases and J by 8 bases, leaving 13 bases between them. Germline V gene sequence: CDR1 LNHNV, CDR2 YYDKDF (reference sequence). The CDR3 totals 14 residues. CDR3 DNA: TGTGCCACCAGCAGAGATCCAGGGGTGTACGGCTACACCTTC. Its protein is CATSRDPGVYGYTF.

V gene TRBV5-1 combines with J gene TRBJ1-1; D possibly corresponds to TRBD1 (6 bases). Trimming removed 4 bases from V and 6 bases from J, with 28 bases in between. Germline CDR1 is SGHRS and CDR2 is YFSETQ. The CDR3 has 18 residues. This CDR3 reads CASSLNPQTGTQGAEAFF. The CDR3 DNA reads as TGCGCCAGCAGCCTCAATCCGCAGACCGGGACACAGGGCGCTGAAGCTTTCTTT.

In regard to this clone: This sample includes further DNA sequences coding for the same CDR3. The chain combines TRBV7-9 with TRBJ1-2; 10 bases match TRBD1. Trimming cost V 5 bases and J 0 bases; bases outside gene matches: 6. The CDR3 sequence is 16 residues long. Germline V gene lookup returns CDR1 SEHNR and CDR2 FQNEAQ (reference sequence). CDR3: CASSPGQGKANYGYTF. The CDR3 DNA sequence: TGTGCCAGCAGCCCGGGACAGGGGAAGGCTAACTATGGCTACACCTTC.

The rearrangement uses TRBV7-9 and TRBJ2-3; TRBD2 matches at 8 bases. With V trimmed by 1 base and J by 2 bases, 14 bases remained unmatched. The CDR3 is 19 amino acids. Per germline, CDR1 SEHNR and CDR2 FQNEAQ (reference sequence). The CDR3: CASSLGTRREVPHTDTQYF. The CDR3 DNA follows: TGTGCCAGCAGCTTAGGGACTAGGCGGGAGGTGCCCCACACAGATACGCAGTATTTT.

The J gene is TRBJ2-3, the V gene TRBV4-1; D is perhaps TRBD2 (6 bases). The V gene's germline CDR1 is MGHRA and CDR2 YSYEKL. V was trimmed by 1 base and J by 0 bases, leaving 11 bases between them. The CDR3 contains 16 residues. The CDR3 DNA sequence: TGCGCCAGCAGCCAAGTCGCGGGGCTGAGCACAGATACGCAGTATTTT. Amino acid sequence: CASSQVAGLSTDTQYF.

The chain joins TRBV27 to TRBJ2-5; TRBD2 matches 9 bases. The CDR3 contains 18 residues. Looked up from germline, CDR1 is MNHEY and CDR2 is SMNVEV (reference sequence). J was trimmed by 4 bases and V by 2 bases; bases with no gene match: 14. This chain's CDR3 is CASSLRIAGVNLLETQYF. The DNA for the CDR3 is TGTGCCAGCAGTTTAAGAATAGCGGGAGTCAACTTGTTAGAGACCCAGTACTTC.

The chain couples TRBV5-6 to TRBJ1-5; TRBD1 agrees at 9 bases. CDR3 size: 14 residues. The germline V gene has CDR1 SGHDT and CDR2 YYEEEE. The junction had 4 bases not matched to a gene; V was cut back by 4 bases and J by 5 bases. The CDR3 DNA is TGTGCCAGCAGCGAACAGGGGGCCCATCAGCCCCAGCATTTT. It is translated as CASSEQGAHQPQHF.

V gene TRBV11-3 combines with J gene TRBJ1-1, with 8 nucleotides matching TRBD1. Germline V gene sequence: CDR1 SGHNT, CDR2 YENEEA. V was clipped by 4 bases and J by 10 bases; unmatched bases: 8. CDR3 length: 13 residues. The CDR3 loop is CASSYDRGSGAFF. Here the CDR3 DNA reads TGTGCCAGCAGCTATGACAGGGGTTCGGGAGCTTTCTTT.

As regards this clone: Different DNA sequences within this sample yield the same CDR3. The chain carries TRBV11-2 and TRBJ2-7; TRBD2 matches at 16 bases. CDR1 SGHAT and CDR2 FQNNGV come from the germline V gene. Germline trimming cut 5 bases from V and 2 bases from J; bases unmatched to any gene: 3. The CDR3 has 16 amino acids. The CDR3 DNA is TGTGCCAGCAGCCTAGGGACTAGCGGGAGGGCCTACGAGCAGTACTTC. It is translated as CASSLGTSGRAYEQYF.

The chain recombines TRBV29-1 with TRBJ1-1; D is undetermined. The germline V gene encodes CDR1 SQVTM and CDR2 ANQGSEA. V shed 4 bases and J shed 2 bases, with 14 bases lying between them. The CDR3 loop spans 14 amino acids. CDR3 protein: CSVGWRGSNTEAFF. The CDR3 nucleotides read TGCAGCGTTGGATGGCGGGGAAGCAACACTGAAGCTTTCTTT.

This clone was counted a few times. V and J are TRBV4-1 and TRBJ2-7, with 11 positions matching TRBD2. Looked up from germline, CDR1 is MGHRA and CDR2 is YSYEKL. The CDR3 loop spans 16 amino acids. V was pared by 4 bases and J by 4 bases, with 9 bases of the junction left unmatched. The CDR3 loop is CASSPVLAGGPYEQYF. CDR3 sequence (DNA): TGCGCCAGCAGCCCGGTCCTAGCGGGAGGACCGTACGAGCAGTACTTC.

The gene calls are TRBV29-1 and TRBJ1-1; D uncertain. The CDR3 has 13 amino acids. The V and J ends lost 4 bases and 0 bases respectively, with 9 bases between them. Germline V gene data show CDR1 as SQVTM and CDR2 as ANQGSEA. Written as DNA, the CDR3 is TGCAGCGTTGGGCGGCTGTTGAACACTGAAGCTTTCTTT. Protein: CSVGRLLNTEAFF.

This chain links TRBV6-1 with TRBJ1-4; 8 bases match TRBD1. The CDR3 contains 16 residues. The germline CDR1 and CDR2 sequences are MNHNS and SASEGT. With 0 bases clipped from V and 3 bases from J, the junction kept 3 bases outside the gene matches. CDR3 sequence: CASSEADRAPNEKLFF. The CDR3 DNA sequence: TGTGCCAGCAGTGAAGCGGACAGGGCCCCTAATGAAAAACTGTTTTTT.

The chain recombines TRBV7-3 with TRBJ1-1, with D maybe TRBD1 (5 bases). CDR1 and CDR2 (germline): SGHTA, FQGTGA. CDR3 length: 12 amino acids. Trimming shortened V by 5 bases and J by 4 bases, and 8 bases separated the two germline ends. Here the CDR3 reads CASSPGSTEAFF. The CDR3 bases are TGTGCCAGCAGCCCAGGGTCCACTGAAGCTTTCTTT. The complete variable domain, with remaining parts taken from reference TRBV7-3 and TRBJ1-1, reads GAGVSQTPSNKVTEKGKYVELRCDPISGHTALYWYRQSLGQGPEFLIYFQGTGAADDSGLPNDRFFAVRPEGSVSTLKIQRTERGDSAVYLCASSPGSTEAFFGQGTRLTVV.

CDR3 in amino acids: CSVGAGTSFAEQFF. In DNA, the CDR3 is TGCAGCGTTGGAGCCGGGACTAGCTTCGCTGAGCAGTTCTTC. The V gene is TRBV29-1, the J gene TRBJ2-1; 9 nucleotides match TRBD2. V gave up 4 bases and J gave up 9 bases; unmatched junction bases: 10. CDR1 and CDR2 (germline): SQVTM, ANQGSEA. The CDR3 runs 14 residues.